This entry is about one TCR beta chain. Investigators prepared the TCR beta libraries by applying iRepertoire HTBI primers and Arm-PCR of CDR3 regions. A single record per CDR3 protein comes from TCRdb applying MiXCR to the multiplex PCR reads. The repertoire holds under 800,000 distinct CDR3 sequences, roughly 15% seen once, with approximately 20% in the top ten. The data were obtained in a study of regulatory T cells in long-lasting Graves disease. Noted time point: newly diagnosed GD, antithyroid drugs for less than 3 months. Extracted PBMC RNA gave rise to the TCR library. The CDR3 length is 18 residues. The germline V gene has CDR1 SGHTA and CDR2 FQGTGA. V trimming: 5 bases; J trimming: 4 bases; junction bases outside the gene matches: 15. This sample was also put to use in a study of T cells in Graves' hyperthyroidism and ophthalmopathy. In that study: Clonotypes that were expanded in thyroid above 0.001 mostly appeared in blood too.

The chain recombines TRBV7-3 with TRBJ2-1, with TRBD2 matching over 9 bases. The material was peripheral blood mononuclear cells (PBMCs), obtained at new diagnosis, from a patient treated with antithyroid drugs. This TCR derives from a woman in her twenties or thirties with Graves disease. Written as DNA, the CDR3 is TGTGCCAGCAGCCAAGTCCCCGCCGGTCTAGCGGGATACAATGAGCAGTTCTTC. Amino acid sequence: CASSQVPAGLAGYNEQFF.